Following are 21 T cell receptor beta chains from one sample sequenced in a study of glioma-infiltrating T cells after dendritic cell vaccination (dated by TCRdb to 2016 to 2017). The method behind the library was the immunoSEQ multiplex PCR assay. TCRdb stores this immuneACCESS table with in-frame sequences only. Part of the clones is absent; in the studies checked, under half of the shortfall reflects unresolved V genes, and no reason is known for the rest. This sample has around 32,000 clones in its table, and roughly 90% of those were observed once. More than 2% of the sample goes to the ten largest clones. Source: blood, taken before dendritic cell vaccination. Receptors originate from a human donor with glioblastoma.

V and J are TRBV28 and TRBJ2-7, with D tentatively TRBD1 (5 bases). The germline V gene encodes CDR1 MDHEN and CDR2 SYDVKM. With 6 bases removed from V and 1 base from J, the gap between germline ends came to 16 bases. The CDR3 is 15 residues long. The CDR3 coding sequence is TGTGCCAGCAGGCCTGTGGTGGCAGGGTCCTACGAGCAGTACTTC. It codes for CASRPVVAGSYEQYF. The full variable domain, in which reference TRBV28 and TRBJ2-7 provide the parts outside the CDR3, is DVKVTQSSRYLVKRTGEKVFLECVQDMDHENMFWYRQDPGLGLRLIYFSYDVKMKEKGDIPEGYSVSREKKERFSLILESASTNQTSMYLCASRPVVAGSYEQYFGPGTRLTVT.

The chain couples TRBV2 to TRBJ2-2; TRBD2 agrees at 15 bases. Germline CDR1 SNHLY, CDR2 FYNNEI. Trimming cost V 6 bases and J 4 bases; bases outside gene matches: 9. The CDR3 totals 18 residues. The CDR3 sequence is CASSAGTSGGRRTGELFF. The DNA of the CDR3 is TGTGCCAGCAGCGCCGGGACTAGCGGGGGGCGGCGCACCGGGGAGCTGTTTTTT.

CDR3 sequence reads: CASSPNRGAVIEAFF. As DNA, the CDR3 is TGTGCCAGCAGCCCAAACAGGGGGGCTGTTATTGAAGCTTTCTTT. The V call is TRBV11-2, the J call TRBJ1-1, with 8 bases aligning to TRBD1. CDR3 length equals 15 residues. The ends lost 5 bases at V and 7 bases at J; junction bases unmatched: 12. CDR1 and CDR2 from the germline V gene are SGHAT and FQNNGV.

This chain connects TRBV6-6 to TRBJ1-5; 10 bases line up with TRBD1. CDR3 length equals 15 residues. Per the germline V gene, CDR1 is MNHNY and CDR2 is SVGAGI (reference sequence). Trimming removed 0 bases from V and 7 bases from J; junction bases left unmatched: 3. The CDR3 here is CASSYSRDRGQPQHF. CDR3 bases: TGTGCCAGCAGTTACTCCCGGGACAGGGGACAGCCCCAGCATTTT.

The genes are TRBV11-2 and TRBJ2-3, with 10 bases aligning to TRBD1. The CDR3 runs to 16 residues. Germline V CDR1 and CDR2: SGHAT, FQNNGV. The ends lost 3 bases at V and 4 bases at J; junction bases unmatched: 7. The CDR3 bases are TGTGCCAGCAGCTTTAAAACCGGGACAGGGGCAGATACGCAGTATTTT. It translates to CASSFKTGTGADTQYF.

V is TRBV5-1 and J is TRBJ2-7; 9 nucleotides align to TRBD1. The CDR3 loop spans 14 amino acids. The junction had 0 bases not matched to a gene; V was cut back by 0 bases and J by 2 bases. Per germline, CDR1 SGHRS and CDR2 YFSETQ. CDR3 in amino acids: CASSLGTGAYEQYF. CDR3 in DNA: TGCGCCAGCAGCTTGGGGACAGGGGCCTACGAGCAGTACTTC.

V is TRBV6-1 and J is TRBJ1-1; D not resolved. CDR3 length equals 12 residues. The V gene's germline CDR1 is MNHNS and CDR2 SASEGT. With 2 bases removed from V and 11 bases from J, the gap between germline ends came to 12 bases. In DNA form, the CDR3 reads TGTGCCAGCAGTGAAATTGGACTGGGGGCTTTCTTT. Its translation: CASSEIGLGAFF.

The chain recombines TRBV18 with TRBJ1-3, with TRBD1 matching 7 bases. Germline CDR1 and CDR2: KGHSH and LQKENI. Trimming at V came to 2 bases and at J to 6 bases, leaving 13 bases not matched to a gene. The CDR3 has 17 residues. This CDR3 is CASSPSYPRQGVNTIYF. The CDR3 DNA follows: TGTGCCAGCTCACCATCCTACCCGCGACAGGGTGTAAACACCATATATTTT.

The rearrangement links TRBV29-1 to TRBJ2-7; 8 bases align to TRBD1. Germline V CDR1 and CDR2: SQVTM, ANQGSEA. The CDR3 has 11 amino acids. V lost 6 bases and J lost 5; bases outside the gene matches: 3. The CDR3 spells CSVYRGNEQYF. As DNA, the CDR3 is TGCAGCGTCTACAGGGGGAACGAGCAGTACTTC.

The V gene is TRBV6-6, the J gene TRBJ1-1; 8 nucleotides align to TRBD1. This CDR3 comprises 14 residues. The V gene's germline CDR1 is MNHNY and CDR2 SVGAGI (reference sequence). The ends lost 7 bases at V and 3 bases at J; junction bases unmatched: 7. CDR3 bases: TGTGCCAGCACCGTACAGGGGGGTTACACTGAAGCTTTCTTT. Translating gives CASTVQGGYTEAFF.

V gene TRBV6-1 combines with J gene TRBJ2-3, with 9 nucleotides matching TRBD2. The CDR3 spans 20 residues. Germline CDR1 reads MNHNS; CDR2 reads SASEGT. The V segment lost 3 bases and the J segment 3 bases; nucleotides outside the gene matches: 19. CDR3 amino acids: CASSEGLTSGAWGETDTQYF. CDR3 DNA sequence: TGTGCCAGCAGTGAGGGGCTGACTAGCGGTGCGTGGGGGGAGACAGATACGCAGTATTTT.

The chain recombines TRBV10-1 with TRBJ2-2; 14 bases agree with TRBD2. Germline values: CDR1 WNHNN, CDR2 SYGVQD (reference sequence). Trimming took 8 bases from V and 4 from J; bases not matched to a gene: 3. The CDR3 totals 15 residues. The CDR3 sequence: CASSTSGGGTGELFF. The CDR3 nucleotides are TGCGCCAGCTCGACTAGCGGGGGGGGCACCGGGGAGCTGTTTTTT.

This sequence joins TRBV7-9 and TRBJ2-1, with D possibly being TRBD2 (5 bases). V was clipped by 8 bases and J by 7 bases, with 15 bases between them. This CDR3 has 13 residues. Germline CDR1 and CDR2: SEHNR and FQNEAQ (reference sequence). This chain's CDR3 is CASEGKGWNEQFF. DNA for the CDR3: TGTGCCAGCGAGGGAAAAGGTTGGAATGAGCAGTTCTTC.

The CDR3 here is CASPGTGTSGAFF. CDR3 in DNA: TGTGCCAGCCCCGGGACAGGGACTTCCGGAGCTTTCTTT. This chain links TRBV27 with TRBJ1-1, with 9 nucleotides matching TRBD1. After removal of 8 bases from V and 10 bases from J, the junction contained 11 bases not matched to a gene. Germline CDR1 and CDR2: MNHEY and SMNVEV (reference sequence). This CDR3 contains 13 residues.

This rearrangement joins TRBV5-4 to TRBJ2-5, with D perhaps matching TRBD2 (6 bases). Germline CDR1 is SGHNT and CDR2 is YYREEE (reference sequence). V lost 0 bases and J 7 bases, leaving 22 bases between the germline ends. The CDR3 extends over 17 amino acids. CDR3 region: CASSLDGVGGVPRTQYF. The CDR3 coding sequence is TGTGCCAGCAGCTTGGATGGAGTGGGCGGGGTGCCCCGGACCCAGTACTTC. The whole variable domain, filled in from reference TRBV5-4 and TRBJ2-5, reads ETGVTQSPTHLIKTRGQQVTLRCSSQSGHNTVSWYQQALGQGPQFIFQYYREEENGRGNFPPRFSGLQFPNYSSELNVNALELDDSALYLCASSLDGVGGVPRTQYFGPGTRLLVL.

This chain links TRBV19 with TRBJ2-2; no clear D. In germline, CDR1 is LNHDA, CDR2 SQIVND (reference sequence). This CDR3 region has 12 residues. Between the trimmed V and J ends, which lost 3 bases and 6 bases, there was a span of 5 bases. The DNA for the CDR3 is TGTGCCAGTAGTATCGGGTCCGGGGAGCTGTTTTTT. Translation gives CASSIGSGELFF.

This clone was detected only a few times. The V and J genes are TRBV5-5 and TRBJ1-6, with D perhaps matching TRBD1 (6 bases). The CDR3 has 16 residues. Germline V gives CDR1 SGHKS, CDR2 YYEKEE (reference sequence). Trimming took 4 bases from V and 12 from J, leaving 23 bases between them. Here the CDR3 reads CASSPRDRWGAEPLHF. As DNA, the CDR3 is TGTGCCAGCAGCCCAAGAGACAGGTGGGGTGCAGAACCCCTCCACTTT.

The rearrangement uses TRBV19 and TRBJ1-3, with TRBD1 as a possible D gene (5 bases). The CDR3 is 13 residues long. Trimming took off 8 bases at V and 4 bases at J, with 12 bases between the two ends. The V gene's germline CDR1 is LNHDA and CDR2 SQIVND (reference sequence). The CDR3 bases are TGTGCCAGTTCTGATGCAGGGGGAAACACCATATATTTT. Its translation is CASSDAGGNTIYF.

This chain connects TRBV11-3 to TRBJ2-2; 10 bases map to TRBD1. V gave up 5 bases and J gave up 5 bases; unmatched junction bases: 2. Germline CDR1 SGHNT, CDR2 YENEEA. This CDR3 has 14 residues. The CDR3 DNA sequence: TGTGCCAGCAGCCGGGACAGGGGTACCGGGGAGCTGTTTTTT. Protein product: CASSRDRGTGELFF.

The sample holds a few counts of this clone. The gene calls are TRBV11-1 and TRBJ2-7; 7 positions agree with TRBD1. Trimming at V came to 5 bases and at J to 6 bases, leaving 10 bases not matched to a gene. The CDR3 spans 14 residues. Germline V lookup: CDR1 SGHAT, CDR2 FQDESV (reference sequence). The CDR3 sequence: CASSTYRGSAEQYF. CDR3 sequence (DNA): TGTGCCAGCAGCACCTACAGGGGATCCGCCGAGCAGTACTTC.

The rearrangement uses TRBV5-6 and TRBJ2-7; 8 bases fit TRBD1. The CDR3 is 15 amino acids. From germline, CDR1 is SGHDT and CDR2 YYEEEE. V gave up 2 bases and J gave up 1 base; unmatched junction bases: 5. CDR3 DNA: TGTGCCAGCAGCTTTCGGCAGGGGGCTTCCTACGAGCAGTACTTC. Amino acid sequence: CASSFRQGASYEQYF.